A single count supports the clone carrying this T cell receptor (beta chain). Antigen unknown. V was shortened by 4 bases and J by 9 bases, with 10 bases between the two germline ends. The CDR3 totals 13 residues. CDR1 is SGHTA and CDR2 is FQGNSA in the germline V gene. This sample was included in a study of cytomegalovirus exposure and HLA in healthy donors. Study outcomes and limitations: What a later analysis showed was that several of the most significant clusters appeared linked to common viral pathogens. The sole available immune exposure information was CMV serostatus.

The PCR had 60 Vbeta and 13 Jbeta primers. Only in-frame clones appear in the TCRdb table, and some are missing; sequencing was by immunoSEQ multiplex PCR. The table records approximately 80,000 clones, 65% to 80% of them present only once. The origin of this receptor is a woman between 35 and 50 years old in good health and CMV-seropositive. Material: PBMCs. The rearrangement uses TRBV7-2 and TRBJ1-6; no definite D call. CDR3 sequence (DNA): TGTGCCAGCAGCTCCCTAAATGTTTCACCCCTCCACTTT. Translated, it gives CASSSLNVSPLHF.